The table lists the clone carrying this T cell receptor beta chain with many counts. TCRdb passed the 5' RACE reads through MiXCR, listing each CDR3 protein once. The table records roughly 80,000 distinct CDR3 sequences, nearly 6% of them present only once. The data belong to a study of neurological immune-mediated disorders. Overall study: The approximately 34 multiple sclerosis patients comprised some 30 that were relapsing-remitting and 3 that were secondary progressive.

Time point here: longitudinal time-point 2. The CDR3 totals 15 residues. V was clipped by 4 bases and J by 7 bases, with 20 bases between them. The chain recombines TRBV12-3 or TRBV12-4 with TRBJ2-7, with a weak D call TRBD1 (5 bases). Sample: PBMCs. This TCR was sampled from a woman in her fifties or sixties with multiple sclerosis. The CDR3: CASSYSDDRVGEQYF. DNA of the CDR3: TGTGCCAGCAGTTATTCCGACGACAGAGTGGGAGAGCAGTACTTC.